Listed below are T cell receptor beta chains from one sample, sequenced in a study of PD-1 blockade in classical Hodgkin lymphoma. TCRdb keeps only in-frame clones here, not all; method: immunoSEQ multiplex PCR. The profile shows around 9,900 clones, roughly nine tenths of them singletons. This material consisted of peripheral blood mononuclear cells (PBMCs), taken at baseline. The receptor set was obtained from a human donor with classical Hodgkin lymphoma. Each CDR3 is given with its conserved first and last residue. The D gene is left open where the match is weak. Not every row has a clone size; where given, it reads once, few, many or a size class.

V,length,size,J,D,CDR3,DNA
TRBV27,15,NA,TRBJ2-3,NA,CASSLQAAPTDTQYF,TGTGCCAGCAGTTTACAGGCTGCTCCCACAGATACGCAGTATTTT
TRBV19,18,NA,TRBJ2-7,TRBD1,CASSTQDRGSSYSYEQYF,TGTGCCAGTAGCACCCAAGACAGGGGGTCATCCTACTCCTACGAGCAGTACTTC
TRBV9,18,NA,TRBJ2-1,TRBD2,CASSVAGPWDYHYNEQFF,TGTGCCAGCAGCGTAGCTGGCCCCTGGGACTACCATTACAATGAGCAGTTCTTC
TRBV9,15,NA,TRBJ2-1,TRBD1,CASSARDSPYNEQFF,TGTGCCAGCAGCGCCCGGGACAGTCCCTACAATGAGCAGTTCTTC
TRBV27,16,NA,TRBJ1-5,TRBD1,CASSLVMGQGIVAQHF,TGTGCCAGCAGTTTAGTCATGGGACAGGGGATCGTAGCCCAGCATTTT
TRBV5-1,14,NA,TRBJ2-7,NA,CASSPSGEDHEQYF,TGCGCCAGCAGCCCCTCGGGGGAAGACCACGAGCAGTACTTC
TRBV7-6,19,NA,TRBJ1-5,TRBD1,CASSLDSRRDSTLDQPQHF,TGTGCCAGCAGCTTAGATTCCCGAAGGGACAGCACTTTAGATCAGCCCCAGCATTTT
TRBV21-1,16,NA,TRBJ2-7,NA,CASLDVRLDRRCEQYF,TGTGCCAGCCTGGACGTACGACTGGACAGAAGATGCGAGCAGTACTTC
TRBV6-5,15,NA,TRBJ1-5,NA,CASRRSILGNQPQHF,TGTGCCAGCAGACGCTCCATCTTGGGCAATCAGCCCCAGCATTTT
TRBV10-3,16,NA,TRBJ2-2,TRBD1,CAISEVGTGNTGELFF,TGTGCCATCAGTGAGGTCGGGACAGGGAACACCGGGGAGCTGTTTTTT
TRBV6-6,15,NA,TRBJ2-3,TRBD1,CASSPSGQNTDTQYF,TGTGCCAGCAGCCCTTCGGGACAGAACACAGATACGCAGTATTTT
TRBV18,14,NA,TRBJ2-1,NA,CASSRATMGNEQFF,TGTGCCAGCTCACGGGCGACTATGGGTAATGAGCAGTTCTTC
TRBV12-5,14,NA,TRBJ1-1,TRBD1,CASGRGQGTTEAFF,TGTGCTAGTGGGCGGGGACAGGGGACCACTGAAGCTTTCTTT
TRBV4-1,16,NA,TRBJ2-5,NA,CASSRWEYRDQETQYF,TGCGCCAGCAGCCGTTGGGAGTACAGGGACCAAGAGACCCAGTACTTC
TRBV21-1,15,once,TRBJ1-5,NA,CASTITGGRCQPQHF,TGTGCCAGCACCATCACAGGGGGCAGATGTCAGCCCCAGCATTTT
TRBV28,14,NA,TRBJ1-2,NA,CASSLQGLNYGYTF,TGTGCCAGCAGTTTGCAGGGGCTAAACTATGGCTACACCTTC
TRBV5-1,14,NA,TRBJ2-7,NA,CASSLTDSYYEQYF,TGCGCCAGCAGCTTGACGGACAGCTACTACGAGCAGTACTTC
TRBV11-3,15,NA,TRBJ2-5,NA,CASSPWSGLQETQYF,TGTGCCAGCAGCCCCTGGAGCGGTCTACAAGAGACCCAGTACTTC
TRBV28,15,once,TRBJ2-2,NA,CASNRRTGLTGELFF,TGTGCCAGCAATCGGAGGACGGGCCTCACCGGGGAGCTGTTTTTT
TRBV28,18,NA,TRBJ1-5,TRBD1,CASSIPRQGARSNQPQHF,TGTGCCAGCAGTATCCCCCGACAGGGGGCAAGGAGCAATCAGCCCCAGCATTTT
TRBV5-3,17,once,TRBJ1-1,NA,CARSLKGLGCSDTEAFF,TGTGCCAGAAGCTTGAAAGGTCTAGGGTGTTCGGACACTGAAGCTTTCTTT
TRBV5-1,16,NA,TRBJ2-1,TRBD2,CASSLDPSLAGNEQFF,TGCGCCAGCAGCTTGGATCCCTCTCTAGCGGGGAATGAGCAGTTCTTC
TRBV28,16,NA,TRBJ1-5,NA,CASSFWAGNGNQPQHF,TGTGCCAGCAGTTTCTGGGCAGGGAATGGCAATCAGCCCCAGCATTTT
TRBV18,16,NA,TRBJ1-4,NA,CASSPGLGTTNEKLFF,TGTGCCAGCTCACCGGGGTTGGGGACTACAAATGAAAAACTGTTTTTT
TRBV15,15,NA,TRBJ2-5,NA,CATSRGSGTQETQYF,TGTGCCACCAGCAGAGGTTCAGGGACACAAGAGACCCAGTACTTC
TRBV30,14,NA,TRBJ1-1,NA,CAWSVETMNTEAFF,TGTGCCTGGAGTGTGGAAACAATGAACACTGAAGCTTTCTTT
TRBV11-2,16,once,TRBJ2-1,NA,CASSPPGGTSYNEQFF,TGTGCCAGCAGCCCCCCCGGCGGTACTTCCTACAATGAGCAGTTCTTC
TRBV9,16,NA,TRBJ1-2,NA,CASSPTPGQILWGYTF,TGTGCCAGCAGCCCGACGCCTGGACAAATACTATGGGGCTACACCTTC
TRBV7-8,17,NA,TRBJ1-1,NA,CASSRGGGRIMGTEAFF,TGTGCCAGCAGCAGGGGGGGAGGGAGGATTATGGGCACTGAAGCTTTCTTT
TRBV7-8,17,NA,TRBJ2-3,NA,CASSFGVLGGSTDTQYF,TGTGCCAGCAGCTTCGGGGTTCTGGGAGGTAGCACAGATACGCAGTATTTT
TRBV5-4,15,NA,TRBJ2-5,TRBD2,CASSRASGIFYEQYF,TGTGCCAGCAGCCGGGCTAGCGGGATTTTCTATGAGCAGTACTTC
TRBV7-6,15,NA,TRBJ2-3,NA,CASSSSWAGKYTQYF,TGTGCCAGCAGCTCTTCCTGGGCAGGAAAATATACGCAGTATTTT
TRBV18,13,NA,TRBJ2-7,NA,CATKRDPTYEQYF,TGTGCCACCAAAAGGGACCCTACCTACGAGCAGTACTTC
TRBV28,16,NA,TRBJ1-4,TRBD1,CASSLLLGQGLEKLFF,TGTGCCAGCAGTTTACTTTTGGGACAGGGTCTCGAAAAACTGTTTTTT
TRBV19,12,few,TRBJ1-1,NA,CASSPYENQAFF,TGTGCCAGTAGCCCATATGAAAATCAAGCTTTCTTT